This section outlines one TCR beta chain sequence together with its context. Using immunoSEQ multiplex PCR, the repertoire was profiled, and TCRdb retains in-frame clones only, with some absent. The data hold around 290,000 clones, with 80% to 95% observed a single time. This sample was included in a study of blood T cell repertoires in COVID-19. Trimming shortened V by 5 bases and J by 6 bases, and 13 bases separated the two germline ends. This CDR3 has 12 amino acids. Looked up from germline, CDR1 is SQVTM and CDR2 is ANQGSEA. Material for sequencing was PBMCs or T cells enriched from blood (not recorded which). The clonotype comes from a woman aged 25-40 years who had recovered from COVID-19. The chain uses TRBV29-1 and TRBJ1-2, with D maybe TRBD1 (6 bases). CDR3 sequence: CSVPIQGNGYTF. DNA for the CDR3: TGCAGCGTTCCAATACAGGGTAATGGCTACACCTTC.